The sample holds many counts of the clone carrying this TCR beta chain. This specimen comes from a study of neurological immune-mediated disorders. Germline CDR1 reads LGHDT; CDR2 reads YNNKEL (reference sequence). This CDR3 region has 13 residues. Between the trimmed V and J ends, which lost 6 bases and 2 bases, there was a span of 9 bases. The cDNA was generated through 5'RACE incorporating 10-nucleotide random UMIs. Each CDR3 protein is one row after TCRdb ran MiXCR on the 5' RACE reads. The sample has tens of thousands of distinct CDR3 sequences, around 3.8% seen once; the top ten hold more than 2%.

This TCR was sampled from a woman in her 50s with multiple sclerosis. The sample taken for sequencing was PBMCs. The chain is built from TRBV3-1 and TRBJ2-3; D is undetermined. The CDR3 region is CASSSTHTDTQYF. CDR3 DNA sequence: TGTGCCAGCAGTTCGACTCACACAGATACGCAGTATTTT.